Below are 26 T cell receptor beta chains sequenced from a single sample in a study of immune evolution from preneoplasia to lung adenocarcinoma. Sequencing was performed with immunoSEQ multiplex PCR; in TCRdb, only in-frame clones are kept and a portion is missing. Of some 15,000 clones listed, roughly four fifths were seen once; the top ten hold roughly 3%. Sequenced sample: FFPE minimally invasive lung adenocarcinoma tissue. The receptors originated from a person in their sixties or seventies with lung adenocarcinoma.

This clone was observed a handful of times. J is TRBJ1-6 and V is TRBV6-6, with D maybe TRBD1 (6 bases). The CDR3 totals 16 residues. Trimming stripped 0 bases from V and 7 bases from J, with 13 bases between. From germline, CDR1 is MNHNY and CDR2 SVGAGI (reference sequence). The CDR3 is CASSYSRGGGNSPLHF. Written as DNA, the CDR3 is TGTGCCAGCAGTTACTCGCGGGGAGGGGGGAATTCACCCCTCCACTTT.

This clone was seen only once. The chain couples TRBV5-1 to TRBJ1-4; no reliable D call. V lost 0 bases to trimming and J lost 1 base, with 7 bases between them. This CDR3 has 15 residues. Germline V lookup: CDR1 SGHRS, CDR2 YFSETQ. In DNA, the CDR3 is TGCGCCAGCAGCTTGGTAGCAGGAACTAATGAAAAACTGTTTTTT. Translated: CASSLVAGTNEKLFF.

This clone is labeled as medium-sized. This chain uses TRBV6-5 with TRBJ1-2; 7 bases map to TRBD1. Per the germline V gene, CDR1 is MNHEY and CDR2 is SVGAGI. This CDR3 is built from 15 residues. V shed 2 bases, J shed 7 bases, and the junction held 10 bases outside the gene matches. Here the CDR3 DNA reads TGTGCCAGCAGTTACACCACAGGGGTGGCAGGTGGCTACACCTTC. It codes for CASSYTTGVAGGYTF.

The gene calls are TRBV28 and TRBJ2-1; no clear D. Germline values: CDR1 MDHEN, CDR2 SYDVKM. There are 11 residues in the CDR3. The V end lost 4 bases, the J end lost 10 bases, and 8 bases lay between the germline ends. The CDR3 DNA reads as TGTGCCAGCAGTTCAGACGGAGAGCAGTTCTTC. Protein product: CASSSDGEQFF.

The chain joins TRBV10-3 to TRBJ1-2, with D possibly being TRBD1 (5 bases). Germline CDR1 reads ENHRY; CDR2 reads SYGVKD. The V end lost 5 bases, the J end lost 4 bases, and 20 bases lay between the germline ends. This CDR3 is 16 amino acids long. This chain's CDR3 is CAISTPTAGGGYGYTF. The CDR3 DNA sequence: TGTGCCATCAGTACACCAACAGCCGGGGGGGGCTATGGCTACACCTTC.

The chain couples TRBV19 to TRBJ2-6; no clear D gene. This CDR3 is built from 13 residues. CDR1 and CDR2 from the germline V gene are LNHDA and SQIVND (reference sequence). V gave up 5 bases and J gave up 1 base, with 3 bases separating them. The CDR3: CASSQSGANVLTF. CDR3 sequence (DNA): TGTGCCAGTAGTCAGTCTGGGGCCAACGTCCTGACTTTC.

V usage is TRBV29-1 and J usage is TRBJ1-6; TRBD1 aligns across 9 bases. CDR3 length: 13 amino acids. Germline V gene sequence: CDR1 SQVTM, CDR2 ANQGSEA. J lost 7 bases, V lost 7 bases, and 5 bases had no gene match. This chain's CDR3 is CSAQDRGNSPLHF. The CDR3 DNA reads TGCAGCGCCCAGGACAGGGGAAATTCACCCCTCCACTTT. The entire variable domain, with the rest obtained from reference TRBV29-1 and TRBJ1-6, is as follows: SAVISQKPSRDICQRGTSLTIQCQVDSQVTMMFWYRQQPGQSLTLIATANQGSEATYESGFVIDKFPISRPNLTFSTLTVSNMSPEDSSIYLCSAQDRGNSPLHFGNGTRLTVT.

CDR3 nucleotide sequence: TGTGCCAGCAAAACCCACGGGGCGAACACCATATATTTT. The encoded protein is CASKTHGANTIYF. The chain is built from TRBV6-5 and TRBJ1-3; possible D gene TRBD1, 5 bases. The CDR3 contains 13 residues. Germline CDR1 MNHEY, CDR2 SVGAGI. Deletions cut 7 bases from V and 7 bases from J, with 14 bases between.

The chain has TRBV11-2 and TRBJ1-3, with TRBD1 identical over 11 bases. The V and J ends lost 3 bases and 0 bases, in that order; junction bases with no gene match: 4. This CDR3 contains 17 residues. CDR1 is SGHAT, CDR2 FQNNGV, per germline. The CDR3 DNA reads TGTGCCAGCAGCTTGTGGACAGGGGGCAGCTCTGGAAACACCATATATTTT. It codes for CASSLWTGGSSGNTIYF.

The chain recombines TRBV30 with TRBJ1-1; D remains ambiguous. With 4 bases removed from V and 1 base from J, the gap between germline ends came to 13 bases. Germline CDR1 GTSNPN, CDR2 SVGIG (reference sequence). CDR3 size: 14 residues. The CDR3 region is CAWNGPPENTEAFF. The CDR3 DNA sequence: TGTGCCTGGAATGGCCCCCCCGAGAACACTGAAGCTTTCTTT.

This clone was seen only once. The genes are TRBV4-1 and TRBJ1-1, with a weak D call TRBD1 (5 bases). Germline CDR1 and CDR2: MGHRA and YSYEKL. Trimming took off 0 bases at V and 4 bases at J, with 9 bases between the two ends. There are 14 residues in the CDR3. CDR3 protein: CASSQDIRGTEAFF. Here the CDR3 DNA reads TGCGCCAGCAGCCAAGATATTAGGGGCACTGAAGCTTTCTTT.

This chain uses TRBV30 with TRBJ1-3; D unresolved. The CDR3 contains 13 residues. From germline, CDR1 is GTSNPN and CDR2 SVGIG (reference sequence). V lost 2 bases and J lost 2, with 7 bases in between. In DNA, the CDR3 is TGTGCCTGGAGTTATGACGCTGGAAACACCATATATTTT. Translating it yields CAWSYDAGNTIYF.

The chain joins TRBV5-6 to TRBJ1-5; TRBD1 matches 7 bases. Trimming took 5 bases from V and 2 from J; bases not matched to a gene: 10. Germline assignment: CDR1 SGHDT and CDR2 YYEEEE. The CDR3 runs 16 residues. This CDR3 reads CASSQRGRGGNQPQHF. The CDR3, as DNA: TGTGCCAGCAGTCAAAGGGGGCGAGGGGGCAATCAGCCCCAGCATTTT.

This sequence joins TRBV7-8 and TRBJ1-1; TRBD1 agrees at 7 bases. The CDR3 covers 12 residues. Germline CDR1 reads SGHVS; CDR2 reads FQNEAQ. J lost 8 bases, V lost 5 bases, and 5 bases had no gene match. The CDR3 sequence: CASSGGQLEAFF. The CDR3 DNA reads TGTGCCAGCAGCGGGGGACAGCTGGAAGCTTTCTTT.

Concerning this clone: Distinct nucleotide sequences in the sample also encode this CDR3. This chain links TRBV30 with TRBJ2-4, with TRBD2 identical over 8 bases. Germline V gives CDR1 GTSNPN, CDR2 SVGIG (reference sequence). The CDR3 has 15 residues. Trimming took 2 bases from V and 5 from J; bases not matched to a gene: 8. For the CDR3, the DNA is TGTGCCTGGAGTACCCGGGGGGGCCTGGAAAACATTCAGTACTTC. Its translation: CAWSTRGGLENIQYF.

The chain has TRBV5-4 and TRBJ1-2; D is perhaps TRBD1 (6 bases). The CDR3 extends over 14 amino acids. V lost 2 bases and J lost 1, with 9 bases in between. In germline, CDR1 is SGHNT, CDR2 YYREEE (reference sequence). For the CDR3, the DNA is TGTGCCAGCAGCTTATCCAGGGGTAACTATGGCTACACCTTC. This translates into CASSLSRGNYGYTF.

This clone was counted only a few times. The chain recombines TRBV27 with TRBJ1-1; 7 bases are shared with TRBD1. Per germline, CDR1 MNHEY and CDR2 SMNVEV (reference sequence). There are 16 residues in the CDR3. V dropped 5 bases and J dropped 0; count of bases not matched to a gene: 9. The CDR3 reads CASSPDRADLNTEAFF. The CDR3 region has the DNA TGTGCCAGCAGTCCTGACAGGGCTGACTTGAACACTGAAGCTTTCTTT.

The rearrangement links TRBV2 to TRBJ2-5, with D possibly being TRBD1 (6 bases). The CDR3 covers 14 residues. Trimming left V 4 bases short and J 5 bases short, with 14 bases between. CDR1 and CDR2 from the germline V gene are SNHLY and FYNNEI. CDR3 nucleotide sequence: TGTGCCAGCAGTGTACAGGGTGGGGGTGAGACCCAGTACTTC. Its protein product is CASSVQGGGETQYF.

The V gene is TRBV18, the J gene TRBJ2-1; 7 nucleotides align to TRBD1. Germline V CDR1 and CDR2: KGHSH, LQKENI. V shed 1 base, J shed 5 bases, and the junction held 2 bases outside the gene matches. The CDR3 length is 14 residues. CDR3: CASSPRTGHNEQFF. The CDR3 bases are TGTGCCAGCTCACCACGGACAGGACACAATGAGCAGTTCTTC.

The chain has TRBV6-1 and TRBJ2-5; either TRBD1 or TRBD2 may supply D (5 bases each). V lost 1 base and J 4 bases, leaving 10 bases between the germline ends. The germline V gene has CDR1 MNHNS and CDR2 SASEGT. The CDR3 is 14 residues long. Written as DNA, the CDR3 is TGTGCCAGCAGTGAAGGGGGACCTATAGAGACCCAGTACTTC. This codes for CASSEGGPIETQYF.

This chain uses TRBV7-9 with TRBJ2-5; 8 nucleotides match TRBD2. This CDR3 has 14 residues. The germline V gene encodes CDR1 SEHNR and CDR2 FQNEAQ (reference sequence). V shed 0 bases and J 5 bases; nucleotides not matched to a gene: 2. CDR3 coding DNA: TGTGCCAGCAGCTTAGCGAGCGGGAGTGAGACCCAGTACTTC. Its translation is CASSLASGSETQYF.

The chain employs TRBV30 and TRBJ1-1, with D unclear. This CDR3 region has 13 residues. Trimming took off 2 bases at V and 0 bases at J, with 7 bases between the two ends. Germline V lookup: CDR1 GTSNPN, CDR2 SVGIG (reference sequence). The CDR3 nucleotides read TGTGCCTGGAGTCCCGTTTTGAACACTGAAGCTTTCTTT. Its protein product is CAWSPVLNTEAFF.

V gene TRBV30 combines with J gene TRBJ2-5; 9 bases fit TRBD1. J was trimmed by 3 bases and V by 1 base; bases with no gene match: 6. CDR1 is GTSNPN, CDR2 SVGIG, per germline (reference sequence). The CDR3 contains 15 residues. Here the CDR3 reads CAWSALGQGKETQYF. The CDR3 DNA follows: TGTGCCTGGAGTGCCCTTGGACAGGGGAAAGAGACCCAGTACTTC.

The chain has TRBV9 and TRBJ2-7; no clear D. This CDR3 has 14 residues. Germline V gene lookup returns CDR1 SGDLS and CDR2 YYNGEE. The V end lost 0 bases, the J end lost 2 bases, and 9 bases lay between the germline ends. The CDR3 region has the DNA TGTGCCAGCAGCGTAGTTCCGGGTGCCTACGAGCAGTACTTC. As protein: CASSVVPGAYEQYF. Drawing the rest from reference TRBV9 and TRBJ2-7, the complete variable domain is DSGVTQTPKHLITATGQRVTLRCSPRSGDLSVYWYQQSLDQGLQFLIQYYNGEERAKGNILERFSAQQFPDLHSELNLSSLELGDSALYFCASSVVPGAYEQYFGPGTRLTVT.

This clone appeared a single time. The J gene is TRBJ2-7, the V gene TRBV9, with D perhaps TRBD2 (5 bases). V lost 4 bases and J 5 bases, leaving 13 bases between the germline ends. Per the germline V gene, CDR1 is SGDLS and CDR2 is YYNGEE. This CDR3 region has 13 residues. The chain's CDR3 is CASSNSGGDEQYF. In DNA, the CDR3 is TGTGCCAGCAGCAACTCAGGAGGCGACGAGCAGTACTTC.

This clone was counted once. This chain uses TRBV11-2 with TRBJ2-4; 7 bases are shared with TRBD2. The junction had 19 bases not matched to a gene; V was cut back by 5 bases and J by 6 bases. The germline CDR1 and CDR2 sequences are SGHAT and FQNNGV. The CDR3 runs to 18 residues. CDR3 sequence (DNA): TGTGCCAGCAGCCGTGGAAAGTGGGGGGGGGAAGAGGCAAACATTCAGTACTTC. This encodes CASSRGKWGGEEANIQYF.